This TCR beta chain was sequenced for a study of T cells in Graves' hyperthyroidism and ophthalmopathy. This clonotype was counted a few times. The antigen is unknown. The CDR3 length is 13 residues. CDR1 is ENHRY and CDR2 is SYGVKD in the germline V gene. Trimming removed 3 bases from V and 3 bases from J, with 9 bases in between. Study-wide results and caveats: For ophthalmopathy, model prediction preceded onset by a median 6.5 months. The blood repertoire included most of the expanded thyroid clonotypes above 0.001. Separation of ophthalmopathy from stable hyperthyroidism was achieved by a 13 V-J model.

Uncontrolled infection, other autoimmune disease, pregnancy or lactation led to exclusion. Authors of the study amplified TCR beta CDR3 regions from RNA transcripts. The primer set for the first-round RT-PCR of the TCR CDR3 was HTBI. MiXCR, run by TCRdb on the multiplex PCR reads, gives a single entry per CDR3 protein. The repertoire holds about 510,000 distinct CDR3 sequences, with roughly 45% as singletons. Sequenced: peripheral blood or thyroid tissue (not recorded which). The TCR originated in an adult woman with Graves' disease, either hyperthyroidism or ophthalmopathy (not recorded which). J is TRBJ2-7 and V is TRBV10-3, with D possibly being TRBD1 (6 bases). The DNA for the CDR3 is TGTGCCATCAGTGAACAGGGTATCTACGAGCAGTACTTC. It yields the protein CAISEQGIYEQYF.